This T cell receptor beta chain came from a study of blood T cell repertoires in COVID-19. In the study overall: COVID-19 samples, acute and convalescent, were from the United States, Italy and Spain. T cells, B-cell-depleted T cells, or PBMCs supplied cDNA or gDNA.

There are 13 residues in the CDR3. Trimming took off 4 bases at V and 4 bases at J, with 9 bases between the two ends. Looked up from germline, CDR1 is SGHNT and CDR2 is YYREEE (reference sequence). Authors' analysis steps: Researchers report that nucleated cell counts were estimated from reference gene primer amplification. Sequencing was performed with immunoSEQ multiplex PCR; in TCRdb, only in-frame clones are kept and a portion is missing. The V and J calls and clone size are taken from that table; D and trimming were inferred from the DNA. The sample lists about 43,000 clones, around 79% seen once, with 23% in the top ten.

The chain links TRBV5-4 to TRBJ2-1, with a tentative D call TRBD2 (5 bases). Sequenced input: peripheral blood. The receptor was isolated from a woman aged 55-70 years with acute or convalescent COVID-19. This CDR3 reads CASSPAEYNEQFF. CDR3 coding DNA: TGTGCCAGCAGCCCAGCGGAGTACAATGAGCAGTTCTTC.